Listed below are T cell receptor beta chains from one sample, sequenced in a study of blood T cell repertoires in COVID-19. The assay was immunoSEQ multiplex PCR, and TCRdb's table has in-frame clones only and misses some. The data show around 250,000 clones, around 90% seen once. The specimen was peripheral blood. Receptors originate from a woman in her sixties with COVID-19, enrolled during active disease. Each CDR3 is given with its conserved first and last residue. A D gene is named only where the DNA matches it firmly. Clone size is stated in some rows and not others, as once, few, many or a class when expanded.

size: NA
V: TRBV3-1/TRBV3-2
J: TRBJ2-7
D: NA
CDR3: CASSQDRSREQYF
DNA: TGTGCCAGCAGCCAAGATCGGAGTAGGGAGCAGTACTTC

size: NA
V: TRBV3-1/TRBV3-2
J: TRBJ1-1
D: TRBD1
CDR3: CASSQLTGGTEAFF
DNA: TGTGCCAGCAGCCAACTTACAGGGGGCACTGAAGCTTTCTTT

size: NA
V: TRBV7-8
J: TRBJ1-6
D: TRBD1
CDR3: CASSPTGVSPLHF
DNA: TGTGCCAGCAGCCCGACAGGGGTTTCACCCCTCCACTTT

size: NA
V: TRBV9
J: TRBJ2-2
D: NA
CDR3: CASSPGTGGTGELFF
DNA: TGTGCCAGCAGCCCCGGGACTGGCGGGACCGGGGAGCTGTTTTTT

size: NA
V: TRBV9
J: TRBJ2-1
D: NA
CDR3: CASSVEAGSSSYNEQFF
DNA: TGTGCCAGCAGCGTCGAGGCCGGATCAAGCTCCTACAATGAGCAGTTCTTC

size: NA
V: TRBV5-1
J: TRBJ2-7
D: TRBD2
CDR3: CASSQGLAGAYEQYF
DNA: TGCGCCAGCAGCCAGGGACTAGCGGGGGCTTACGAGCAGTACTTC

size: NA
V: TRBV18
J: TRBJ1-1
D: TRBD1
CDR3: CASSRQGAWNTEAFF
DNA: TGTGCCAGCTCTCGACAGGGGGCCTGGAACACTGAAGCTTTCTTT

size: NA
V: TRBV5-1
J: TRBJ2-5
D: NA
CDR3: CASSLGAQETQYF
DNA: TGCGCCAGCAGCTTGGGAGCTCAAGAGACCCAGTACTTC

size: NA
V: TRBV5-5
J: TRBJ1-1
D: NA
CDR3: CASSLKGDMNTEAFF
DNA: TGTGCCAGCAGCTTGAAGGGGGACATGAACACTGAAGCTTTCTTT

size: NA
V: TRBV13
J: TRBJ1-2
D: NA
CDR3: CASRRQDSTLSGYTF
DNA: TGTGCCAGCAGGCGGCAGGACAGCACACTATCTGGCTACACCTTC

size: NA
V: TRBV13
J: TRBJ2-7
D: TRBD1
CDR3: CASSSRDRGAYEQYF
DNA: TGTGCCAGCAGCTCCCGGGACAGGGGTGCCTACGAGCAGTACTTC

size: NA
V: TRBV5-1
J: TRBJ2-3
D: TRBD2
CDR3: CASSKGSGGISTDTQYF
DNA: TGCGCCAGCAGCAAAGGTAGCGGGGGGATTAGCACAGATACGCAGTATTTT

size: NA
V: TRBV5-1
J: TRBJ2-5
D: TRBD2
CDR3: CASSPSTSGAQETQYF
DNA: TGCGCCAGCAGCCCCTCGACTAGCGGGGCCCAAGAGACCCAGTACTTC

size: NA
V: TRBV6-5
J: TRBJ2-1
D: TRBD2
CDR3: CASTSGGAGNEQFF
DNA: TGTGCCAGCACTAGCGGGGGGGCCGGCAATGAGCAGTTCTTC

size: NA
V: TRBV25-1
J: TRBJ2-3
D: TRBD2
CDR3: CASRPAGGYTDTQYF
DNA: TGTGCCAGCAGACCAGCGGGGGGGTACACAGATACGCAGTATTTT

size: NA
V: TRBV27
J: TRBJ2-5
D: NA
CDR3: CASSLRRTGRLSGETQYF
DNA: TGTGCCAGCAGTTTAAGGAGAACAGGGCGGTTGAGTGGAGAGACCCAGTACTTC

size: once
V: TRBV6-5
J: TRBJ1-4
D: NA
CDR3: CASRTLAGLTVF
DNA: TGTGCCAGCAGGACCCTTGCAGGGTTGACTGTTTTT

size: many
V: TRBV4-3
J: TRBJ1-3
D: TRBD1
CDR3: CASSPPQPQSQGASSGNTIYF
DNA: TGCGCCAGCAGCCCACCACAACCCCAAAGTCAGGGGGCAAGCTCTGGAAACACCATATATTTT

size: once
V: TRBV13
J: TRBJ1-3
D: NA
CDR3: CASSYRNTGNTIYF
DNA: TGTGCCAGCAGCTACAGGAACACTGGAAACACCATATATTTT

size: once
V: TRBV9
J: TRBJ2-2
D: NA
CDR3: CASSVSHSGNTGELFF
DNA: TGTGCCAGCAGCGTCTCTCATAGCGGCAACACCGGGGAGCTGTTTTTT

size: NA
V: TRBV7-2
J: TRBJ1-1
D: NA
CDR3: CASSLGRGAETEAFF
DNA: TGTGCCAGCAGCTTAGGTCGGGGGGCGGAAACTGAAGCTTTCTTT

size: once
V: TRBV24-1
J: TRBJ2-2
D: NA
CDR3: CATSSSSTGELFF
DNA: TGTGCCACCAGTTCGTCTAGCACCGGGGAGCTGTTTTTT

size: NA
V: TRBV6-5
J: TRBJ1-3
D: NA
CDR3: CASGTASGNTIYF
DNA: TGTGCCAGCGGCACAGCCTCTGGAAACACCATATATTTT

size: NA
V: TRBV7-2
J: TRBJ1-6
D: TRBD1
CDR3: CASRFTRGQGDSPLHF
DNA: TGTGCCAGCAGATTCACACGTGGACAGGGTGATTCACCCCTCCACTTT

size: NA
V: TRBV7-2
J: TRBJ1-6
D: NA
CDR3: CASIGGGNSPLHF
DNA: TGTGCCAGCATTGGGGGGGGCAATTCACCCCTCCACTTT

size: NA
V: TRBV5-8
J: TRBJ1-6
D: TRBD1
CDR3: CASSFTLGTGKSYNSPLHF
DNA: TGTGCCAGCAGCTTTACCCTCGGGACAGGGAAAAGCTATAATTCACCCCTCCACTTT

size: once
V: TRBV2
J: TRBJ1-3
D: NA
CDR3: CARRSSSGNTIYF
DNA: TGTGCCAGAAGGAGTAGCTCTGGAAACACCATATATTTT

size: NA
V: TRBV27
J: TRBJ1-1
D: TRBD1
CDR3: CASSGGDRPNTEAFF
DNA: TGTGCCAGCAGTGGTGGGGACAGACCGAACACTGAAGCTTTCTTT

size: NA
V: TRBV7-2
J: TRBJ2-1
D: NA
CDR3: CASSSGQLRYNEQFF
DNA: TGTGCCAGCAGCTCCGGACAGCTAAGATACAATGAGCAGTTCTTC

size: NA
V: TRBV18
J: TRBJ1-5
D: NA
CDR3: CASSLTENANQPQHF
DNA: TGTGCCAGCTCACTGACAGAGAATGCCAATCAGCCCCAGCATTTT

size: NA
V: TRBV3-1/TRBV3-2
J: TRBJ1-1
D: TRBD1
CDR3: CASSQRTGNTEAFF
DNA: TGTGCCAGCAGCCAGAGGACAGGGAACACTGAAGCTTTCTTT

size: NA
V: TRBV5-1
J: TRBJ2-1
D: NA
CDR3: CASSPAGTPGSYNEQFF
DNA: TGCGCCAGCAGCCCGGCGGGTACGCCTGGGTCCTACAATGAGCAGTTCTTC

size: NA
V: TRBV7-3
J: TRBJ1-1
D: NA
CDR3: CASSLTPGEGRAFF
DNA: TGTGCCAGCAGCTTAACCCCCGGAGAGGGAAGAGCTTTCTTT

size: NA
V: TRBV11-2
J: TRBJ2-3
D: NA
CDR3: CASSLSGRGAGGTDTQYF
DNA: TGTGCCAGCAGCTTAAGCGGCCGGGGGGCCGGTGGAACAGATACGCAGTATTTT

size: NA
V: TRBV7-6
J: TRBJ1-1
D: TRBD1
CDR3: CASSLRRGGDGTEAFF
DNA: TGTGCCAGCAGCCTTCGGCGAGGGGGCGACGGAACTGAAGCTTTCTTT